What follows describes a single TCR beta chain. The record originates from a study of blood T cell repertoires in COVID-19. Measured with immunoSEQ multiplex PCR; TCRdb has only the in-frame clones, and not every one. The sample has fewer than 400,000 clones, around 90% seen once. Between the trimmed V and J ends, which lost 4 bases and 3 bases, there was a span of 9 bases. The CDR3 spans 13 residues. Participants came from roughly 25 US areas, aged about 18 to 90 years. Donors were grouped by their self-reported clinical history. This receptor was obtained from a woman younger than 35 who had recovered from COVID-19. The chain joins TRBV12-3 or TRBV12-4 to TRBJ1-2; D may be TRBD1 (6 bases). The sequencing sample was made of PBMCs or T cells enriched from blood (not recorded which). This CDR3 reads CASSSWTDYGYTF. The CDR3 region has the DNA TGTGCCAGCAGTTCCTGGACAGACTATGGCTACACCTTC.